This T cell receptor beta chain came from a study of T cells in Graves' hyperthyroidism and ophthalmopathy. The CDR3 is 10 amino acids. Germline CDR1 SNHLY, CDR2 FYNNEI. V dropped 6 bases and J dropped 4 bases, with 4 bases sitting between them. The study based diagnoses on clinical symptoms, serum thyroxine and TRAb, thyroid ultrasound and orbital computed tomography. Findings of the study overall: Blood samples included most of the expanded thyroid clonotypes exceeding 0.001. Ophthalmopathy and stable hyperthyroidism were separated by a 13 V-J model. Before onset, ophthalmopathy was predicted by the model a median around 6.2 months earlier.

This clonotype was seen ten or more times. No antigen is known for it. Regions amplified from RNA transcripts were the TCR beta CDR3 regions. Researchers ran a first-round RT-PCR on the TCR CDR3 using the HTBI primer set. TCRdb called the multiplex PCR reads again in MiXCR, with one record for every CDR3 protein. The sample contains nearly 600,000 distinct CDR3 sequences, approximately 15% of which appear only once. This clonotype originated in a woman in her late teens or twenties with Graves' ophthalmopathy. J is TRBJ2-7 and V is TRBV2; D remains unclear. Sequencing was performed on blood. CDR3 sequence (DNA): TGTGCCAGCAGGTTTTACGAGCAGTACTTC. As protein: CASRFYEQYF.